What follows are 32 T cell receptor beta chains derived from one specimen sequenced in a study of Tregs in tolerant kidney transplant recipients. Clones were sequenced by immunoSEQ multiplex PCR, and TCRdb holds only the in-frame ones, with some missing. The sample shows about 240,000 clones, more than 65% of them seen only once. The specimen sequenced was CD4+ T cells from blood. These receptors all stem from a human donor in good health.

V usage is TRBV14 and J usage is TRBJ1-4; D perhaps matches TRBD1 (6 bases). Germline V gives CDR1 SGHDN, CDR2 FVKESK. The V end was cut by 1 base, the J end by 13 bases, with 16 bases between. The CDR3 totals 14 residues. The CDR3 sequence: CASSQGIWGRALFF. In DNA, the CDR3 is TGTGCCAGCAGCCAAGGAATTTGGGGGCGCGCACTGTTTTTT.

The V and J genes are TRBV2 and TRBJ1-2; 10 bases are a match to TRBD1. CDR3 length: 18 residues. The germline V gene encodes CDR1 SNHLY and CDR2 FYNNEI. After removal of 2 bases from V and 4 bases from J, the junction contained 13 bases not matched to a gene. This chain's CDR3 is CASSERRTGGREGYGYTF. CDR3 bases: TGTGCCAGCAGTGAAAGAAGGACAGGGGGAAGGGAAGGCTATGGCTACACCTTC.

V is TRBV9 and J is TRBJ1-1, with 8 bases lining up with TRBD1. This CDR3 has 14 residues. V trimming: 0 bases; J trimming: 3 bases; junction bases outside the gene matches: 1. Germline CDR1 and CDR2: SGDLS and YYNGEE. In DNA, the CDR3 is TGTGCCAGCAGCGTAGGACAGGGGTACACTGAAGCTTTCTTT. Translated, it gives CASSVGQGYTEAFF.

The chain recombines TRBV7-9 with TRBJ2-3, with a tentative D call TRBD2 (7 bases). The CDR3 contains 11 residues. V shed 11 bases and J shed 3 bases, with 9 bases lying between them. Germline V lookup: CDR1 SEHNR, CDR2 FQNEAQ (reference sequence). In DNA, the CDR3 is TGTGCCGGGAGGGGGACAGATACGCAGTATTTT. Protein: CAGRGTDTQYF.

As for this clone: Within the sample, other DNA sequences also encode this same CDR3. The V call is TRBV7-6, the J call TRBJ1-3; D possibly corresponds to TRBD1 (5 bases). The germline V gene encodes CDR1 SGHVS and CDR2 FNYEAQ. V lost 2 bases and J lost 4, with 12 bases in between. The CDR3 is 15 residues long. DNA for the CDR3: TGTGCCAGCAGCTTAACGCGGGGGAGCGGAAACACCATATATTTT. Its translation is CASSLTRGSGNTIYF.

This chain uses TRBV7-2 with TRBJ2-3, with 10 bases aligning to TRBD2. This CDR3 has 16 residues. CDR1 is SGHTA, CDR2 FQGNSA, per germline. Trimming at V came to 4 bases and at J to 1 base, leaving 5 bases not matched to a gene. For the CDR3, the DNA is TGTGCCAGCAGCTCCGGACTAGCGGTTCGCACAGATACGCAGTATTTT. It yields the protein CASSSGLAVRTDTQYF.

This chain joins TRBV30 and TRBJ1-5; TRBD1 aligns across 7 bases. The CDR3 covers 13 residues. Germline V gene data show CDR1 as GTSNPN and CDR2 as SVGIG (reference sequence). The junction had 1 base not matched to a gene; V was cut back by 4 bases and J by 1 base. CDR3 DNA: TGTGCCTGGAACAGGGGAAGCAATCAGCCCCAGCATTTT. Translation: CAWNRGSNQPQHF.

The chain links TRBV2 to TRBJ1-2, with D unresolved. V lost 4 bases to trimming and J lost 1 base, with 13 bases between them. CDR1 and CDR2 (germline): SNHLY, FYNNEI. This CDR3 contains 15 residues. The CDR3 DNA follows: TGTGCCAGCAGTGCACTTGGACTGAGTAACTATGGCTACACCTTC. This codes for CASSALGLSNYGYTF.

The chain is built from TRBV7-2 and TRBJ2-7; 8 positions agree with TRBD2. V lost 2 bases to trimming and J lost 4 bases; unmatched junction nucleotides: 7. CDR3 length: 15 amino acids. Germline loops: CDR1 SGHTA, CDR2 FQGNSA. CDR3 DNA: TGTGCCAGCAGCTTAAGGGGCGGGGGGTCATACGAGCAGTACTTC. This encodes CASSLRGGGSYEQYF.

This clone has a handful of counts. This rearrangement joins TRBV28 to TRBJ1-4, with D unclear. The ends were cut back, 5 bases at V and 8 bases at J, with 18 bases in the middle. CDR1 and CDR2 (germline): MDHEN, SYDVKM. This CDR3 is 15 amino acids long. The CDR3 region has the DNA TGTGCCAGCAGTCCTGGTCTGGCTATGGGCGAAAAACTGTTTTTT. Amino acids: CASSPGLAMGEKLFF.

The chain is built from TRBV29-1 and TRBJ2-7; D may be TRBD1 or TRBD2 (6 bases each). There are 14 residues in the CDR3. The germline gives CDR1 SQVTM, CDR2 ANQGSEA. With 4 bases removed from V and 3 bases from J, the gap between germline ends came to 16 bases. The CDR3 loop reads CSVGPEQGGYEQYF. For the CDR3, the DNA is TGCAGCGTTGGTCCGGAACAGGGAGGCTACGAGCAGTACTTC.

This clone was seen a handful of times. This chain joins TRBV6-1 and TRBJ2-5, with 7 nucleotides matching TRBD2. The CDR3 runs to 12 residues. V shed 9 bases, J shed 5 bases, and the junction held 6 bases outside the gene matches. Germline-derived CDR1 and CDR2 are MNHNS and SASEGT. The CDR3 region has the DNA TGTGCCAGTTCAAGCGGGGTGGAGACCCAGTACTTC. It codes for CASSSGVETQYF.

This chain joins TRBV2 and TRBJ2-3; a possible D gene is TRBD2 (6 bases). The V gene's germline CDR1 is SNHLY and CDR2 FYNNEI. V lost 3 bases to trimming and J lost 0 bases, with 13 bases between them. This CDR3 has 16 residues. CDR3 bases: TGTGCCAGCAGTGAGTTTAGCGGCTATAGCACAGATACGCAGTATTTT. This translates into CASSEFSGYSTDTQYF.

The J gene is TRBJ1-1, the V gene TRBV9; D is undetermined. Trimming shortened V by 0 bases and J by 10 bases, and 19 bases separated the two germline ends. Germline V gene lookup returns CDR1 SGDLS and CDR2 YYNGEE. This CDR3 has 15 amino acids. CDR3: CASSVEPGEHSVAFF. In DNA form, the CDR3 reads TGTGCCAGCAGCGTAGAGCCAGGTGAACACTCGGTAGCTTTCTTT.

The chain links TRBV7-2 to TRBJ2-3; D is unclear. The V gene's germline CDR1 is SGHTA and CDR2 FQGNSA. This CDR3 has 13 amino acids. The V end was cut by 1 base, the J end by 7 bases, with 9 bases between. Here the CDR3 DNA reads TGTGCCAGCAGCTTAGAATTGTGGAATACGCAGTATTTT. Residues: CASSLELWNTQYF.

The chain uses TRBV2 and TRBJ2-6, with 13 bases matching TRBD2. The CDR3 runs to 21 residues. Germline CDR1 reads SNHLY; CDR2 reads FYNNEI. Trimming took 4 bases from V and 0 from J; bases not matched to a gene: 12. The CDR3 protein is CASSGTSGSEWGNSGANVLTF. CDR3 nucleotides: TGTGCCAGCAGTGGGACTAGCGGGAGTGAGTGGGGCAACTCTGGGGCCAACGTCCTGACTTTC.

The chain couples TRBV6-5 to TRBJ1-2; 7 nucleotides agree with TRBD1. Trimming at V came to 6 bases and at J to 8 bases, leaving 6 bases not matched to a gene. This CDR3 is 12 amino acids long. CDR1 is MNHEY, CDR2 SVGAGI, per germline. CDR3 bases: TGTGCCAGCAGCAACAGGGGTCGGGGCTACACCTTC. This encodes CASSNRGRGYTF.

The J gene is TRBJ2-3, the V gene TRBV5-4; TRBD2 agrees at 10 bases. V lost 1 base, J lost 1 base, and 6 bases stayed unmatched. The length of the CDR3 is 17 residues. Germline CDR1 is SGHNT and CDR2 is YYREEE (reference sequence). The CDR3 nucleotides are TGTGCCAGCAGCTTGAGGCGAGCGGGGGGGGGCACAGATACGCAGTATTTT. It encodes CASSLRRAGGGTDTQYF. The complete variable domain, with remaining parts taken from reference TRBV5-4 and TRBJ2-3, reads ETGVTQSPTHLIKTRGQQVTLRCSSQSGHNTVSWYQQALGQGPQFIFQYYREEENGRGNFPPRFSGLQFPNYSSELNVNALELDDSALYLCASSLRRAGGGTDTQYFGPGTRLTVL.

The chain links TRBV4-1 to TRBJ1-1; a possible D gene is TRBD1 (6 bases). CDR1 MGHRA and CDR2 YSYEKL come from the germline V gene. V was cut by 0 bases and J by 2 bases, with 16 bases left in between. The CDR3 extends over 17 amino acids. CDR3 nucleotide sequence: TGCGCCAGCAGCCAAGATCAACTCCGGGACATCAACACTGAAGCTTTCTTT. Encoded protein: CASSQDQLRDINTEAFF.

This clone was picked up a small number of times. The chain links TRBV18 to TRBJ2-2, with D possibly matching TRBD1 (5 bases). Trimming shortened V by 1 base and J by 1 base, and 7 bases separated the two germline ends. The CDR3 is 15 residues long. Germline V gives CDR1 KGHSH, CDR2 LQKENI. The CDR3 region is CASSPLTGNTGELFF. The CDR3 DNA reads TGTGCCAGCTCACCACTAACAGGGAACACCGGGGAGCTGTTTTTT.

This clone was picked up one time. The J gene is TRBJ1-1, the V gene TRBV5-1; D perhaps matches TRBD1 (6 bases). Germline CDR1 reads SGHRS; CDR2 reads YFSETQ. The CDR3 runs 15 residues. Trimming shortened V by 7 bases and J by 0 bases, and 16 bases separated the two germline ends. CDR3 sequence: CASRPLQGMNTEAFF. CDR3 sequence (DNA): TGCGCCAGCCGCCCATTACAGGGTATGAACACTGAAGCTTTCTTT. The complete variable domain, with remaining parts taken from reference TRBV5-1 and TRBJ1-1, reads KAGVTQTPRYLIKTRGQQVTLSCSPISGHRSVSWYQQTPGQGLQFLFEYFSETQRNKGNFPGRFSGRQFSNSRSEMNVSTLELGDSALYLCASRPLQGMNTEAFFGQGTRLTVV.

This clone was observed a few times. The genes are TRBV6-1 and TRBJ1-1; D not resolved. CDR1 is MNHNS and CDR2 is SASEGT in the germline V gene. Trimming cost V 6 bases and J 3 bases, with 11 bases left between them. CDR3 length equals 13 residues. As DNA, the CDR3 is TGTGCCAGCAGGGCCGACGGTCACACTGAAGCTTTCTTT. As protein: CASRADGHTEAFF.

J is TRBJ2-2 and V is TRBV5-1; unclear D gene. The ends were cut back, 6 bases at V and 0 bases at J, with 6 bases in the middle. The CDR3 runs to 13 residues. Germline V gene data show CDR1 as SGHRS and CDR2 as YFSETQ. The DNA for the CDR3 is TGCGCCAGCATGGGGACGAACACCGGGGAGCTGTTTTTT. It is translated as CASMGTNTGELFF.

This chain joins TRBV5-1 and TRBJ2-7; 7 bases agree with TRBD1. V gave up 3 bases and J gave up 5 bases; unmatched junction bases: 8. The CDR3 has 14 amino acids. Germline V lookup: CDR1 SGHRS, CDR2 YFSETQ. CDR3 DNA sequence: TGCGCCAGCAGCTCCCGGACAGGTCCTGACGAGCAGTACTTC. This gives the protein CASSSRTGPDEQYF.

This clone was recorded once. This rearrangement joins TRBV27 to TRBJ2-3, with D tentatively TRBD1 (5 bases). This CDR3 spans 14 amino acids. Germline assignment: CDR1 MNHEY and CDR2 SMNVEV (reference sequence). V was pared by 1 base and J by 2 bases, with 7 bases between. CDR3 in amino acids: CASSLFGHTDTQYF. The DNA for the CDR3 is TGTGCCAGCAGTTTATTTGGACACACAGATACGCAGTATTTT.

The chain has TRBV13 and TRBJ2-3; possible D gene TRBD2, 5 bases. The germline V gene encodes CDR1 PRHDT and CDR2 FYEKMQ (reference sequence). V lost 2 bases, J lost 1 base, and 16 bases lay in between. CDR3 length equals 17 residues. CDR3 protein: CASSLLSLMEGTDTQYF. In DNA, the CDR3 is TGTGCCAGCAGCTTATTATCTTTGATGGAGGGCACAGATACGCAGTATTTT.

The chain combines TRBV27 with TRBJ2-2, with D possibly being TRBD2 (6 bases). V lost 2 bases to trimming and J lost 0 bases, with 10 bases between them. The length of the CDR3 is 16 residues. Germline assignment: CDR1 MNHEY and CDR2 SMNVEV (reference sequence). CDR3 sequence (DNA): TGTGCCAGCAGTTTAAGGGGCGGGACGAACACCGGGGAGCTGTTTTTT. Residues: CASSLRGGTNTGELFF.

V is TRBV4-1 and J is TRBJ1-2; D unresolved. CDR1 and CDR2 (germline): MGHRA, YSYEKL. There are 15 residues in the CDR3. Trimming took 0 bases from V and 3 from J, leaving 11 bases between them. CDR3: CASSQEYTAYYGYTF. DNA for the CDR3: TGCGCCAGCAGCCAAGAGTACACAGCATACTATGGCTACACCTTC.

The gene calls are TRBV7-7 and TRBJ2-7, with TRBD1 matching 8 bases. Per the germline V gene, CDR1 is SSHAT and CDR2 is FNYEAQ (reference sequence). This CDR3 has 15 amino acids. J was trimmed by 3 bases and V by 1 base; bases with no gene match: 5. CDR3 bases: TGTGCCAGCAGCTTAGTGGGACAGGCTAACTACGAGCAGTACTTC. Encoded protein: CASSLVGQANYEQYF.

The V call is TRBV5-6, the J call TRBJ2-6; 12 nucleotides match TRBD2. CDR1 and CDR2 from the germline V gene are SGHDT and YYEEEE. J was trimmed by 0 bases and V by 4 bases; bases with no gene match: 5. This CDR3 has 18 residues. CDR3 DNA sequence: TGTGCCAGCAGCCATATACTAGCGGGAGGCTCTGGGGCCAACGTCCTGACTTTC. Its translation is CASSHILAGGSGANVLTF.

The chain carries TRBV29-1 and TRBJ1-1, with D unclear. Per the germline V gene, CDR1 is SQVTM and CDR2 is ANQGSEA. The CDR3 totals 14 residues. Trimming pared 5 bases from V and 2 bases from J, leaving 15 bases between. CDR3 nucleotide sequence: TGCAGCGTTACCGGAGCAGCACGAAACACTGAAGCTTTCTTT. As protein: CSVTGAARNTEAFF.

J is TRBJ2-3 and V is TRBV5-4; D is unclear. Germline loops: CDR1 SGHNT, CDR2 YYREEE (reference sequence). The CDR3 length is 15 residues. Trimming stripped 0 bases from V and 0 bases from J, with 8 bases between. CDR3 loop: CASSLVPESTDTQYF. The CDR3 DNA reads TGTGCCAGCAGCTTGGTGCCGGAGAGCACAGATACGCAGTATTTT.